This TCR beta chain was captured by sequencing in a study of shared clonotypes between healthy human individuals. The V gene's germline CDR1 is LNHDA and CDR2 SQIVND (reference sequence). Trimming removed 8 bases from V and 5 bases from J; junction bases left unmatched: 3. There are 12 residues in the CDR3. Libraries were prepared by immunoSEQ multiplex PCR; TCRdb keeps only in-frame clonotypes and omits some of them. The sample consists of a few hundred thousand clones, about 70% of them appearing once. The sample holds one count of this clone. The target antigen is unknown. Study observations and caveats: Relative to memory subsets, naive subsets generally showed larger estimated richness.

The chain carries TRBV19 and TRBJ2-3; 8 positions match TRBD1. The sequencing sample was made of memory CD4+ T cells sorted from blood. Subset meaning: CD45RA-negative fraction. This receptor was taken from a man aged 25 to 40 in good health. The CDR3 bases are TGTGCCAGTGACAGGGGTGGAGATACGCAGTATTTT. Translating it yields CASDRGGDTQYF. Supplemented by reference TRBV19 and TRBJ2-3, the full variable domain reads DGGITQSPKYLFRKEGQNVTLSCEQNLNHDAMYWYRQDPGQGLRLIYYSQIVNDFQKGDIAEGYSVSREKKESFPLTVTSAQKNPTAFYLCASDRGGDTQYFGPGTRLTVL.